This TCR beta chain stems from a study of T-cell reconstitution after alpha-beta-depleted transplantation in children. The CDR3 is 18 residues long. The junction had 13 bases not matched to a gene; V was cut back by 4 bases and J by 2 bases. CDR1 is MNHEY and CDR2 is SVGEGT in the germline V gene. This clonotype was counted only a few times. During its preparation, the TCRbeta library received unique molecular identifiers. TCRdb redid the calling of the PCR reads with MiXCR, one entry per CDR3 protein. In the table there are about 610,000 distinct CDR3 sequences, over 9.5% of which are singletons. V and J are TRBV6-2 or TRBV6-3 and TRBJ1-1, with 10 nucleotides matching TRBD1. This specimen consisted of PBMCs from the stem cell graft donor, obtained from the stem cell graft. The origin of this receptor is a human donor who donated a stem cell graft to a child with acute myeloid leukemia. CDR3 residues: CASSSNDRGRPQNTEAFF. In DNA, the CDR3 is TGTGCCAGCAGTTCCAATGACAGGGGGCGGCCCCAAAACACTGAAGCTTTCTTT.